The 7 T cell receptor beta chains below come from one sample, sequenced in a study of blood T cell repertoires in COVID-19. Clones were sequenced by immunoSEQ multiplex PCR, and TCRdb holds only the in-frame ones, with some missing. The sample carries approximately 280,000 clones, around 90% recorded once. Sequencing input: PBMCs or T cells enriched from blood (not recorded which). These receptors all come from a woman between 40 and 50 years old who had recovered from COVID-19.

The chain recombines TRBV28 with TRBJ2-7; no reliable D call. Trimming took 7 bases from V and 1 from J, leaving 14 bases between them. The CDR3 is made up of 14 amino acids. Germline lookup yields CDR1 MDHEN and CDR2 SYDVKM. The CDR3 protein is CASTFRPGSYEQYF. The CDR3 coding sequence is TGTGCCAGCACCTTCCGCCCGGGTTCCTACGAGCAGTACTTC.

The chain uses TRBV6-5 and TRBJ1-4, with D unclear. The CDR3 is 14 residues long. V lost 2 bases and J lost 8, with 12 bases in between. Germline values: CDR1 MNHEY, CDR2 SVGAGI. DNA for the CDR3: TGTGCCAGCAGTTACAAAAGAAATGCGGAAAAACTGTTTTTT. Residues: CASSYKRNAEKLFF.

The chain employs TRBV30 and TRBJ2-4, with D maybe TRBD2 (5 bases). Germline V lookup: CDR1 GTSNPN, CDR2 SVGIG (reference sequence). CDR3 length equals 15 residues. V was shortened by 0 bases and J by 0 bases, with 9 bases between the two germline ends. The CDR3 DNA reads as TGTGCCTGGAGTGTAACCGGGATAGCCAAAAACATTCAGTACTTC. Amino acids: CAWSVTGIAKNIQYF.

The CDR3 nucleotides read TGCGCCAGCAGCCAAGTAGTAGCGGGAGGGCCCTTTTCCTACGAGCAGTACTTC. It translates to CASSQVVAGGPFSYEQYF. The chain is built from TRBV4-3 and TRBJ2-7; the match to TRBD2 covers 11 bases. Germline CDR1 is LGHNA and CDR2 is YSLEER. V lost 1 base, J lost 1 base, and 9 bases stayed unmatched. The CDR3 extends over 18 amino acids.

This clone was seen once. The V call is TRBV20-1, the J call TRBJ2-1; TRBD2 matches at 9 bases. V dropped 3 bases and J dropped 4; count of bases not matched to a gene: 7. This CDR3 has 15 amino acids. CDR1 and CDR2 (germline): DFQATT, SNEGSKA (reference sequence). The CDR3 bases are TGCAGTGCTAGTGCGACTAGCGGAGAGTACAATGAGCAGTTCTTC. This gives the protein CSASATSGEYNEQFF.

The chain links TRBV24-1 to TRBJ2-5; 7 positions match TRBD1. There are 15 residues in the CDR3. Germline loops: CDR1 KGHDR, CDR2 SFDVKD. Trimming took 2 bases from V and 2 from J; bases not matched to a gene: 4. The DNA of the CDR3 is TGTGCCACCAGTGATTCCTCGGGACAGCAAGAGACCCAGTACTTC. This encodes CATSDSSGQQETQYF.

The chain couples TRBV6-5 to TRBJ2-7, with TRBD2 matching 8 bases. The length of the CDR3 is 15 residues. J was trimmed by 4 bases and V by 0 bases; bases with no gene match: 5. Per germline, CDR1 MNHEY and CDR2 SVGAGI. The CDR3 loop reads CASSYSGLAIYEQYF. CDR3 nucleotide sequence: TGTGCCAGCAGTTACTCAGGACTAGCTATTTACGAGCAGTACTTC.